This TCR beta chain was sequenced for a study of T cell changes during pregnancy in multiple sclerosis. The table came from immunoSEQ multiplex PCR; TCRdb's copy has only in-frame clones and leaves some out. The data contain tens of thousands of clones, around nine tenths of them singletons. This specimen consisted of peripheral blood, obtained in the third trimester of pregnancy. The source of this sequence is a female donor with multiple sclerosis, enrolled in a pregnancy study.

The CDR3 nucleotides are TGTGCCAGCAGCCTAGGAGGGGCTAGCGGGTACACCGGGGAGCTGTTTTTT. Translating gives CASSLGGASGYTGELFF. The rearrangement joins TRBV4-2 to TRBJ2-2, with TRBD2 matching over 8 bases. CDR3 length: 17 amino acids. CDR1 is LGHNA, CDR2 YNFKEQ, per germline. The V segment lost 4 bases and the J segment 3 bases; nucleotides outside the gene matches: 10.